These 26 T cell receptor beta chains were all obtained from the same sample, sequenced in a study of blood T cells in healthy people across ages. Primed by a sample-barcoded 5' primer and a J-beta primer mix, a second PCR proceeded for roughly 6 to 12 cycles. One entry per CDR3 protein, called by TCRdb with MiXCR from the 5' RACE reads. This table holds 800,000 to 950,000 distinct CDR3 sequences, roughly 48% found once. Sequencing was performed on blood. These receptors originate from a man in his thirties or forties in good health.

The chain couples TRBV12-3 or TRBV12-4 to TRBJ1-2; D gene ambiguous. This CDR3 contains 12 residues. The V gene lost 6 bases and the J gene lost 4 bases, with 9 bases spanning the gap. This CDR3 is CASREDVYGYTF. CDR3 nucleotide sequence: TGTGCCAGCAGGGAGGACGTCTATGGCTACACCTTC.

The chain joins TRBV5-1 to TRBJ1-2; 10 bases line up with TRBD1. Germline loops: CDR1 SGHRS, CDR2 YFSETQ. J was trimmed by 6 bases and V by 4 bases; bases with no gene match: 6. The CDR3 extends over 14 amino acids. The CDR3 region is CASSPTTGGNGYTF. CDR3 in DNA: TGCGCCAGCAGCCCCACGACAGGGGGCAATGGCTACACCTTC.

This clonotype appeared a few times. The chain employs TRBV14 and TRBJ2-7; D is perhaps TRBD2 (5 bases). The length of the CDR3 is 14 residues. The V and J ends lost 6 bases and 0 bases respectively, with 12 bases between them. Germline lookup yields CDR1 SGHDN and CDR2 FVKESK. The CDR3 sequence is CASRPHRDSYEQYF. The CDR3 bases are TGTGCCAGCAGACCCCACCGGGACTCCTACGAGCAGTACTTC.

The chain carries TRBV25-1 and TRBJ2-7, with D perhaps assigned TRBD1 or TRBD2 (6 bases each). Trimming removed 4 bases at V and 9 bases at J, with 13 bases between. The CDR3 extends over 12 amino acids. In germline, CDR1 is MGHDK, CDR2 SYGVNS. The CDR3 spells CASSAGGLGQYF. Here the CDR3 DNA reads TGTGCCAGCAGTGCCGGGGGCCTCGGGCAGTACTTC.

The chain couples TRBV28 to TRBJ2-1; TRBD1 might be the D (6 bases). Germline CDR1 MDHEN, CDR2 SYDVKM. Trimming stripped 6 bases from V and 7 bases from J, with 19 bases between. This CDR3 spans 15 amino acids. CDR3 DNA: TGTGCCAGCAGCTTAGAAGGACAGAATTCGAATGAGCAGTTCTTC. This gives the protein CASSLEGQNSNEQFF.

In DNA, the CDR3 is TGTGCCAGCAGTGACGATATGACAGGGTACGAGCAGTACTTC. Its translation is CASSDDMTGYEQYF. The chain is built from TRBV6-2 or TRBV6-3 and TRBJ2-7; 7 nucleotides agree with TRBD1. V lost 5 bases to trimming and J lost 4 bases; unmatched junction nucleotides: 8. Germline CDR1 MNHEY, CDR2 SVGEGT. The CDR3 length is 14 residues.

For this clonotype: Being one base from a much bigger clone, this may be a read error. V usage is TRBV9 and J usage is TRBJ2-1; 8 positions agree with TRBD2. This CDR3 has 16 residues. After removal of 0 bases from V and 7 bases from J, the junction contained 9 bases not matched to a gene. CDR1 and CDR2 from the germline V gene are SGDLS and YYNGEE. DNA for the CDR3: TGTGCCAGCAGCGTAGATGCGGGGGGCACGGGGAATGAGCAGTTCTTC. It translates to CASSVDAGGTGNEQFF.

The genes are TRBV7-3 and TRBJ2-3, with unresolved D. CDR1 and CDR2 (germline): SGHTA, FQGTGA. Trimming shortened V by 6 bases and J by 0 bases, and 7 bases separated the two germline ends. CDR3 size: 13 residues. The CDR3 region has the DNA TGTGCCAGCAGGGGGATTAGCACAGATACGCAGTATTTT. Translated, it gives CASRGISTDTQYF.

V gene TRBV6-2 or TRBV6-3 combines with J gene TRBJ2-5, with D perhaps matching TRBD2 (6 bases). The J call may not be correct, given that the DNA end is closer to TRBJ2-7. The CDR3 is 15 residues long. The germline CDR1 and CDR2 sequences are MNHEY and SVGEGT. The CDR3 spells CASSYSSDGGVEQYF. CDR3 sequence (DNA): TGTGCCAGCAGTTACTCTTCGGACGGAGGGGTCGAGCAGTACTTC.

The chain joins TRBV12-3 or TRBV12-4 to TRBJ2-1; D is unresolved. The V end was cut by 3 bases, the J end by 5 bases, with 8 bases between. The CDR3 is 13 amino acids. CDR3 sequence (DNA): TGTGCCAGCAGTTTGTGGCAGGACAATGAGCAGTTCTTC. Protein product: CASSLWQDNEQFF.

This clonotype turned up a few times. This chain uses TRBV29-1 with TRBJ2-3; 7 bases fit TRBD1. The CDR3 covers 14 residues. CDR1 SQVTM and CDR2 ANQGSEA come from the germline V gene. The V segment lost 6 bases and the J segment 0 bases; nucleotides outside the gene matches: 6. CDR3 residues: CSVKTGQSTDTQYF. DNA for the CDR3: TGCAGCGTCAAGACGGGACAGAGCACAGATACGCAGTATTTT.

The chain has TRBV4-2 and TRBJ2-3, with TRBD2 matching 7 bases. With V trimmed by 3 bases and J by 1 base, 10 bases remained unmatched. The CDR3 is made up of 17 amino acids. In germline, CDR1 is LGHNA, CDR2 YNFKEQ. The CDR3: CASSHGVVGGGTDTQYF. DNA of the CDR3: TGTGCCAGCAGCCATGGGGTCGTGGGGGGGGGCACAGATACGCAGTATTTT.

Concerning this clonotype itself: A clone one base away is much larger, so this may be a read error. The V gene is TRBV5-6, the J gene TRBJ2-5; the D gene is possibly TRBD1 (5 bases). Germline CDR1 SGHDT, CDR2 YYEEEE. Trimming removed 4 bases from V and 12 bases from J, with 16 bases in between. This CDR3 is built from 12 residues. CDR3 in amino acids: CASSDHKGRKYF. In nucleotides, the CDR3 is TGTGCCAGCAGCGACCATAAGGGGCGGAAGTACTTC.

The gene calls are TRBV11-3 and TRBJ2-1, with D perhaps assigned TRBD1 or TRBD2 (7 bases each). V was trimmed by 5 bases and J by 5 bases, leaving 16 bases between them. Germline CDR1 is SGHNT and CDR2 is YENEEA. The CDR3 sequence is 15 residues long. CDR3 nucleotides: TGTGCCAGCAGCCAGGGGGGGGTACCTAACAATGAGCAGTTCTTC. It yields the protein CASSQGGVPNNEQFF.

The chain uses TRBV5-1 and TRBJ1-4; D unclear. V was cut by 7 bases and J by 7 bases, with 17 bases left in between. Germline CDR1 is SGHRS and CDR2 is YFSETQ. CDR3 length equals 14 residues. The CDR3 coding sequence is TGCGCCAGCCACAACCGGGAAAACTCTGAAAAACTGTTTTTT. This sequence encodes CASHNRENSEKLFF.

The chain employs TRBV20-1 and TRBJ2-1; D not resolved. V was trimmed by 3 bases and J by 7 bases, leaving 7 bases between them. The germline CDR1 and CDR2 sequences are DFQATT and SNEGSKA (reference sequence). The CDR3 spans 11 residues. The CDR3 loop reads CSARWGNEQFF. The CDR3, as DNA: TGCAGTGCTAGGTGGGGAAATGAGCAGTTCTTC.

This rearrangement joins TRBV20-1 to TRBJ2-5; a possible D gene is TRBD1 (5 bases). Gene TRBJ2-7 matches the end of the DNA better, so the J call may be wrong. The CDR3 is 13 residues long. Germline CDR1 DFQATT, CDR2 SNEGSKA (reference sequence). CDR3 DNA sequence: TGCAGTGCTAGTCGGCAGGGATACTACGAGCAGTACTTC. Translation gives CSASRQGYYEQYF.

The table lists this clonotype with many counts. One end of the junction fails to match germline, which may point to a read error. The gene calls are TRBV29-1 and TRBJ2-1; D not resolved. Looked up from germline, CDR1 is SQVTM and CDR2 is ANQGSEA. The CDR3 runs 12 residues. CDR3 DNA: TGCAGCGCTGAAAGGGCCTACAATGAGCAGTTCTTC. It yields the protein CSAERAYNEQFF.

The chain joins TRBV6-5 to TRBJ2-1, with D perhaps TRBD2 (5 bases). The J call may be faulty, since TRBJ2-7 better matches the DNA end. Germline CDR1 is MNHEY and CDR2 is SVGAGI. The CDR3 is 12 residues long. The CDR3 DNA reads as TGTGCCACCCTGGGAGTTTACAATGAGCAGTACTTC. This gives the protein CATLGVYNEQYF.

This clonotype was counted ten times or more. This clone may be a read error of a much larger clone one base away. J is TRBJ2-1 and V is TRBV24-1, with 9 bases aligning to TRBD1. The end of the DNA aligns better with TRBJ2-7, so the J call may be wrong. CDR1 and CDR2 from the germline V gene are KGHDR and SFDVKD. CDR3 size: 18 residues. The CDR3 loop reads CATSDPRTGDGSYNEQYF. DNA for the CDR3: TGTGCCACCAGTGATCCTCGGACAGGGGACGGTTCCTACAATGAGCAGTACTTC.

The chain uses TRBV2 and TRBJ2-1; 7 positions agree with TRBD2. The J call is uncertain, as TRBJ2-7 better fits the DNA end. In germline, CDR1 is SNHLY, CDR2 FYNNEI. The CDR3 is 15 residues long. In nucleotides, the CDR3 is TGTGCCAGCAGTGAAAGAATGGGGGGGAACTACGAGCAGTACTTC. Protein: CASSERMGGNYEQYF.

The chain uses TRBV5-1 and TRBJ1-4; D possibly corresponds to TRBD1 (5 bases). V lost 5 bases to trimming and J lost 5 bases, with 13 bases between them. CDR1 is SGHRS and CDR2 is YFSETQ in the germline V gene. The CDR3 is 14 residues long. CDR3 sequence reads: CASSNGQGNEKLFF. In DNA form, the CDR3 reads TGCGCCAGCAGTAACGGGCAGGGAAATGAAAAACTGTTTTTT.

This clonotype has a count of ten or more. The V and J genes are TRBV4-3 and TRBJ1-6; 9 bases map to TRBD1. CDR1 and CDR2 (germline): LGHNA, YSLEER. With V trimmed by 0 bases and J by 10 bases, 7 bases remained unmatched. This CDR3 has 16 amino acids. CDR3 coding DNA: TGCGCCAGCAGCCAAGATACTGGGACAGGGCGCTCACCCCTCCACTTT. Protein: CASSQDTGTGRSPLHF.

The rearrangement joins TRBV6-2 or TRBV6-3 to TRBJ2-1; TRBD2 is a possible D gene (6 bases). This CDR3 is 15 amino acids long. The germline V and J ends were trimmed by 6 bases and 2 bases, with 14 bases remaining between them. Germline CDR1 reads MNHEY; CDR2 reads SVGEGT. In DNA form, the CDR3 reads TGTGCCAGCAGCCCCGGGAGCAAGCCCTACAATGAGCAGTTCTTC. It encodes CASSPGSKPYNEQFF.

This clonotype was recorded many times. The junction departs from germline at one end; a sequencing error may be responsible. The genes are TRBV4-1 and TRBJ1-2; the D gene is possibly TRBD1 (5 bases). The CDR3 sequence is 13 residues long. Per the germline V gene, CDR1 is MGHRA and CDR2 is YSYEKL. CDR3 sequence reads: CASSQDGGYGYTF. The DNA for the CDR3 is TGTGCCAGCAGCCAAGATGGGGGCTATGGCTACACCTTC.

The chain employs TRBV29-1 and TRBJ2-7; possibly TRBD2 for D (7 bases). The J call is in doubt because the DNA end fits TRBJ2-5 better. CDR3 length equals 14 residues. Germline V gives CDR1 SQVTM, CDR2 ANQGSEA. CDR3 sequence reads: CSVKGLAGAETQYF. The CDR3 bases are TGCAGCGTTAAGGGACTGGCGGGGGCAGAGACCCAGTACTTC.